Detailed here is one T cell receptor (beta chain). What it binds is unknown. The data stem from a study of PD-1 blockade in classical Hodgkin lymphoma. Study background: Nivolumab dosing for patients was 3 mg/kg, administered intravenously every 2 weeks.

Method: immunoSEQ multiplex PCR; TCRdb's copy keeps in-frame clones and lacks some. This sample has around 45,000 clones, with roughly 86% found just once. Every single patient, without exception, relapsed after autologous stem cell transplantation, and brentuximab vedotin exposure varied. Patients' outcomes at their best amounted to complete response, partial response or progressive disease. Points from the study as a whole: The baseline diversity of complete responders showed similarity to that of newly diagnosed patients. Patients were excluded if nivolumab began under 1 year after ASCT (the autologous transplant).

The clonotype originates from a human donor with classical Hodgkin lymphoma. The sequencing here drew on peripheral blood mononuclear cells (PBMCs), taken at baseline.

The CDR3 coding sequence is TGTGCCAGCAGCGCCACCACGTATAGCGGGACGAACACCGGGGAGCTGTTTTTT. This gives the protein CASSATTYSGTNTGELFF. This rearrangement joins TRBV9 to TRBJ2-2; 8 nucleotides match TRBD2. Germline CDR1 SGDLS, CDR2 YYNGEE. The length of the CDR3 is 18 residues. V dropped 3 bases and J dropped 0; count of bases not matched to a gene: 10.